The 28 T cell receptor beta chains in this list originate from one sample, sequenced in a study of CD8+CD57+ T cells in acquired aplastic anemia. The template used for profiling TCR beta VDJ and CDR3 was genomic DNA. MiXCR, applied by TCRdb to the reads, yields one record per CDR3 protein. The sample shows around 33,000 distinct CDR3 sequences, approximately 73% of them seen only once. Sequenced input: sorted CD4+, CD8+, or CD8+CD57+ T cells (not recorded which) from PBMCs. Source of these receptors: a human donor in good health, serving as a control.

This chain connects TRBV15 to TRBJ2-6; tentatively, D is TRBD1 (6 bases). Trimming took off 1 base at V and 4 bases at J, with 11 bases between the two ends. The CDR3 is 16 residues long. CDR1 LNHNV and CDR2 YYDKDF come from the germline V gene (reference sequence). For the CDR3, the DNA is TGTGCCACCAGCAGAGTGGGGGCTCAAGGGGCCAACGTCCTGACTTTC. Translated, it gives CATSRVGAQGANVLTF.

This chain links TRBV20-1 with TRBJ1-2; D unclear. The germline V gene has CDR1 DFQATT and CDR2 SNEGSKA (reference sequence). This CDR3 region has 13 residues. The ends were cut back, 0 bases at V and 2 bases at J, with 7 bases in the middle. The CDR3 reads CSARENLNYGYTF. The CDR3 DNA sequence: TGCAGTGCTAGAGAGAATCTCAACTATGGCTACACCTTC.

The V and J genes are TRBV10-2 and TRBJ2-7; D is uncertain. The germline gives CDR1 WSHSY, CDR2 SAAADI. CDR3 length: 13 amino acids. The V and J ends lost 5 bases and 2 bases respectively, with 10 bases between them. CDR3 region: CASSQTGPYEQYV. The DNA for the CDR3 is TGCGCCAGCAGTCAAACGGGCCCCTACGAGCAGTACGTC.

The V gene is TRBV2, the J gene TRBJ1-1, with 7 bases matching TRBD1. The V gene's germline CDR1 is SNHLY and CDR2 FYNNEI. Unmatched junction bases numbered 0, after V lost 3 bases and J lost 8 bases. The CDR3 runs to 11 residues. CDR3 DNA: TGTGCCAGCAGTGAGGGACAGGAAGCTTTCTTT. This codes for CASSEGQEAFF.

This rearrangement joins TRBV29-1 to TRBJ1-1; D is unresolved. The germline V gene has CDR1 SQVTM and CDR2 ANQGSEA. Trimming cost V 1 base and J 7 bases, with 10 bases left between them. The CDR3 extends over 12 amino acids. CDR3 in amino acids: CSVEVFGNEAFF. The DNA for the CDR3 is TGCAGCGTTGAAGTATTCGGGAATGAAGCTTTCTTT.

The chain recombines TRBV12-3 or TRBV12-4 with TRBJ2-7; 9 nucleotides match TRBD1. This CDR3 has 14 residues. V trimming: 5 bases; J trimming: 5 bases; junction bases outside the gene matches: 7. The CDR3 region is CASSQTDRGDEQYF. As DNA, the CDR3 is TGTGCCAGCAGTCAGACGGACAGGGGCGACGAGCAGTACTTC.

J is TRBJ2-3 and V is TRBV19; D may be TRBD2 (5 bases). The germline V and J ends were trimmed by 3 bases and 0 bases, with 10 bases remaining between them. CDR1 and CDR2 from the germline V gene are LNHDA and SQIVND (reference sequence). The CDR3 runs to 15 residues. In DNA form, the CDR3 reads TGTGCCAGTAGTATGAGGGAGACTAGCACAGATACGCAGTATTTT. Amino acid sequence: CASSMRETSTDTQYF.

The rearrangement links TRBV7-9 to TRBJ1-6, with no clear D. Trimming removed 6 bases at V and 8 bases at J, with 8 bases between. The CDR3 consists of 12 residues. The germline V gene has CDR1 SEHNR and CDR2 FQNEAQ (reference sequence). The CDR3 region is CASRGPDSPLHF. The DNA for the CDR3 is TGTGCCAGCAGAGGGCCAGATTCACCCCTCCACTTT.

This clonotype was picked up one time. The junction and the germline gene differ at one end; a read error may be behind it. V is TRBV7-2 and J is TRBJ2-7, with TRBD1 matching over 10 bases. CDR1 and CDR2 from the germline V gene are SGHTA and FQGNSA. The CDR3 is 14 amino acids. The CDR3 sequence: CASSQETGGDEQYF. The CDR3 bases are TGCGCCAGCAGCCAAGAGACAGGGGGCGACGAGCAGTACTTC.

In its sample, this clonotype was seen many times. The chain is built from TRBV27 and TRBJ1-1; D uncertain. The CDR3 spans 16 residues. Trimming left V 5 bases short and J 2 bases short, with 18 bases between. Germline CDR1 and CDR2: MNHEY and SMNVEV (reference sequence). CDR3 nucleotide sequence: TGTGCCAGCAGTACCGCGACAACCGACACTAACACTGAAGCTTTCTTT. Amino acid sequence: CASSTATTDTNTEAFF.

This chain links TRBV2 with TRBJ1-2; a weak D match, TRBD1 (6 bases). The germline gives CDR1 SNHLY, CDR2 FYNNEI. V was cut by 2 bases and J by 7 bases, with 14 bases left in between. The CDR3 is 14 residues long. The CDR3 DNA follows: TGTGCCAGCAGTGAATCCGGACAGTTGGGTGGCTACACCTTC. It encodes CASSESGQLGGYTF.

The J gene is TRBJ2-7, the V gene TRBV7-2; unclear D gene. Trimming cost V 5 bases and J 2 bases, with 10 bases left between them. The germline V gene has CDR1 SGHTA and CDR2 FQGNSA. This CDR3 spans 13 amino acids. CDR3 loop: CASSPDGAYEQYF. CDR3 sequence (DNA): TGTGCCAGCAGCCCGGACGGAGCCTACGAGCAGTACTTC.

V is TRBV6-6 and J is TRBJ2-7; D remains ambiguous. Germline V gene lookup returns CDR1 MNHNY and CDR2 SVGAGI (reference sequence). Trimming shortened V by 7 bases and J by 5 bases, and 21 bases separated the two germline ends. The length of the CDR3 is 15 residues. The CDR3: CASTDRMGRMDEQYF. The CDR3 DNA reads as TGTGCCAGCACCGACCGAATGGGTCGGATGGACGAGCAGTACTTC.

The V call is TRBV20-1, the J call TRBJ2-1, with a weak D call TRBD1 (5 bases). Trimming left V 2 bases short and J 0 bases short, with 11 bases between. The CDR3 runs 15 residues. Germline V gene sequence: CDR1 DFQATT, CDR2 SNEGSKA (reference sequence). The CDR3 nucleotides read TGCAGTGCTAGATTAGGGGCGAGCTCCTACAATGAGCAGTTCTTC. This encodes CSARLGASSYNEQFF.

This clonotype showed up many times. The genes are TRBV5-6 and TRBJ2-2, with D perhaps matching TRBD1 or TRBD2 (5 bases each). The CDR3 covers 15 residues. Between the trimmed V and J ends, which lost 0 bases and 2 bases, there was a span of 8 bases. From germline, CDR1 is SGHDT and CDR2 YYEEEE. CDR3 in amino acids: CASSLGGDNTGELFF. The DNA of the CDR3 is TGTGCCAGCAGCTTGGGAGGGGACAACACCGGGGAGCTGTTTTTT.

The J gene is TRBJ2-7, the V gene TRBV14, with a tentative D call TRBD2 (5 bases). Germline V lookup: CDR1 SGHDN, CDR2 FVKESK. V dropped 5 bases and J dropped 0 bases, with 20 bases sitting between them. The CDR3 runs to 17 residues. The CDR3 here is CASSLRYRGMDSYEQYF. DNA of the CDR3: TGTGCCAGCAGCTTACGATATCGGGGAATGGACTCCTACGAGCAGTACTTC.

The chain links TRBV29-1 to TRBJ1-1, with D uncertain. V was pared by 4 bases and J by 8 bases, with 8 bases between. Germline assignment: CDR1 SQVTM and CDR2 ANQGSEA. This CDR3 has 10 residues. The CDR3 DNA follows: TGCAGCGTTGGACGGCTAGAAGCTTTCTTT. Translated, it gives CSVGRLEAFF.

J is TRBJ1-5 and V is TRBV2; tentatively, D is TRBD1 (6 bases). The V and J ends lost 5 bases and 2 bases respectively, with 10 bases between them. This CDR3 is built from 14 residues. Germline V gene sequence: CDR1 SNHLY, CDR2 FYNNEI. The CDR3 protein is CASSPPGGNQPQHF. The CDR3 DNA is TGTGCCAGCAGTCCGCCAGGGGGCAATCAGCCCCAGCATTTT.

The CDR3 DNA reads TGTGCCAGCAGTCCAGGACAGGGGAACACTGAAGCTTTCTTT. The encoded protein is CASSPGQGNTEAFF. The chain employs TRBV12-3 or TRBV12-4 and TRBJ1-1; 8 bases are shared with TRBD1. The CDR3 sequence is 14 residues long. V was pared by 5 bases and J by 1 base, with 3 bases of the junction left unmatched.

CDR3 bases: TGCGCCAGCAGCCCGTACGGACAGGCCAATCGGCCCCTCCACTTT. This translates into CASSPYGQANRPLHF. The rearrangement uses TRBV5-1 and TRBJ1-6; 7 nucleotides align to TRBD1. The CDR3 extends over 15 amino acids. Germline V gene data show CDR1 as SGHRS and CDR2 as YFSETQ. With 4 bases clipped from V and 13 bases from J, the junction kept 14 bases outside the gene matches. Full variable domain (remainder filled in from reference TRBV5-1 and TRBJ1-6): KAGVTQTPRYLIKTRGQQVTLSCSPISGHRSVSWYQQTPGQGLQFLFEYFSETQRNKGNFPGRFSGRQFSNSRSEMNVSTLELGDSALYLCASSPYGQANRPLHFGNGTRLTVT.

The chain couples TRBV4-3 to TRBJ1-6; D gene uncertain. V was trimmed by 1 base and J by 1 base, leaving 5 bases between them. The length of the CDR3 is 15 residues. CDR1 and CDR2 (germline): LGHNA, YSLEER. The CDR3: CASSQVGSYNSPLHF. CDR3 in DNA: TGCGCCAGCAGCCAAGTGGGGTCCTATAATTCACCCCTCCACTTT.

The gene calls are TRBV19 and TRBJ2-2; possibly TRBD1 for D (6 bases). V was clipped by 5 bases and J by 11 bases, with 18 bases between them. The CDR3 extends over 14 amino acids. Germline-derived CDR1 and CDR2 are LNHDA and SQIVND (reference sequence). In DNA form, the CDR3 reads TGTGCCAGTAGTTCACAGGGCAGTATCGGTGAGCTGTTTTTT. This sequence encodes CASSSQGSIGELFF. The variable domain in full, with the rest retrieved from reference TRBV19 and TRBJ2-2, is DGGITQSPKYLFRKEGQNVTLSCEQNLNHDAMYWYRQDPGQGLRLIYYSQIVNDFQKGDIAEGYSVSREKKESFPLTVTSAQKNPTAFYLCASSSQGSIGELFFGEGSRLTVL.

V gene TRBV10-3 combines with J gene TRBJ2-3; no clear D. The germline V gene has CDR1 ENHRY and CDR2 SYGVKD. Between the trimmed V and J ends, which lost 8 bases and 0 bases, there was a span of 3 bases. The CDR3 runs 11 residues. The CDR3 DNA sequence: TGTGCCATCTCTAGCACAGATACGCAGTATTTT. Translating gives CAISSTDTQYF.

This clonotype was observed a handful of times. V gene TRBV4-1 combines with J gene TRBJ1-2; a possible D gene is TRBD1 (6 bases). From germline, CDR1 is MGHRA and CDR2 YSYEKL. With 3 bases removed from V and 3 bases from J, the gap between germline ends came to 14 bases. The CDR3 extends over 15 amino acids. The CDR3 DNA is TGCGCCAGCAGCCAGGATCAGGGGCTTGACTATGGCTACACCTTC. It specifies CASSQDQGLDYGYTF.

V and J are TRBV15 and TRBJ2-2, with no clear D. The V end was cut by 0 bases, the J end by 5 bases, with 7 bases between. Germline CDR1 reads LNHNV; CDR2 reads YYDKDF (reference sequence). CDR3 length: 14 residues. The DNA for the CDR3 is TGTGCCACCAGCAGAGAAAGCGAGACCGGGGAGCTGTTTTTT. Encoded protein: CATSRESETGELFF.

The genes are TRBV11-2 and TRBJ1-2, with 8 bases aligning to TRBD1. The germline gives CDR1 SGHAT, CDR2 FQNNGV. With 5 bases clipped from V and 0 bases from J, the junction kept 17 bases outside the gene matches. The CDR3 sequence is 19 residues long. The CDR3 DNA is TGTGCCAGCAGCATCGATCGGCCAGGGGGCGTAGGGGCTAACTATGGCTACACCTTC. It specifies CASSIDRPGGVGANYGYTF.

V usage is TRBV12-3 or TRBV12-4 and J usage is TRBJ1-2, with D uncertain. This CDR3 spans 12 amino acids. Trimming removed 5 bases at V and 8 bases at J, with 12 bases between. The CDR3 DNA reads as TGTGCCAGCAGTGGGGAGATGGTCGGCTACACCTTC. This gives the protein CASSGEMVGYTF.

This chain joins TRBV20-1 and TRBJ1-1; a weak D match, TRBD1 (6 bases). V was pared by 4 bases and J by 3 bases, with 9 bases between. CDR1 is DFQATT and CDR2 is SNEGSKA in the germline V gene (reference sequence). CDR3 length equals 12 residues. CDR3 protein: CSATTGYTEAFF. As DNA, the CDR3 is TGCAGTGCTACTACAGGGTACACTGAAGCTTTCTTT.